This TCR beta chain was obtained from a study of cytomegalovirus exposure and HLA in healthy donors. Findings of the study overall: Under in vitro conditions, a few CMV-associated chains were confirmed as specific for CMV antigens. Associated with cytomegalovirus, according to the listing, were some 150 TCR beta chains. Exclusion as indistinguishable affected some V segments, including TRBV6-2 and TRBV6-3. Solely CMV serostatus was available to characterize immune exposure.

This clone came up once. Its antigen is undetermined. PCR amplification relied on 60 Vbeta primers (plus 13 Jbeta primers). Clones were sequenced by immunoSEQ multiplex PCR, and TCRdb holds only the in-frame ones, with some missing. In the table there are about 190,000 clones, around four fifths of which are singletons. Per germline, CDR1 KGHSH and CDR2 LQKENI. This CDR3 has 14 amino acids. Trimming cost V 5 bases and J 9 bases; bases outside gene matches: 7. The chain joins TRBV18 to TRBJ2-1; 10 bases agree with TRBD2. Sequenced sample: PBMCs. This TCR derives from a woman aged 18-30 years in good health and CMV-seronegative. The CDR3 loop is CASSNQRGGIEQFF. The CDR3 DNA sequence: TGTGCCAGCTCAAACCAGCGGGGGGGCATTGAGCAGTTCTTC. Full variable domain (missing parts from reference TRBV18 and TRBJ2-1): NAGVMQNPRHLVRRRGQEARLRCSPMKGHSHVYWYRQLPEEGLKFMVYLQKENIIDESGMPKERFSAEFPKEGPSILRIQQVVRGDSAAYFCASSNQRGGIEQFFGPGTRLTVL.